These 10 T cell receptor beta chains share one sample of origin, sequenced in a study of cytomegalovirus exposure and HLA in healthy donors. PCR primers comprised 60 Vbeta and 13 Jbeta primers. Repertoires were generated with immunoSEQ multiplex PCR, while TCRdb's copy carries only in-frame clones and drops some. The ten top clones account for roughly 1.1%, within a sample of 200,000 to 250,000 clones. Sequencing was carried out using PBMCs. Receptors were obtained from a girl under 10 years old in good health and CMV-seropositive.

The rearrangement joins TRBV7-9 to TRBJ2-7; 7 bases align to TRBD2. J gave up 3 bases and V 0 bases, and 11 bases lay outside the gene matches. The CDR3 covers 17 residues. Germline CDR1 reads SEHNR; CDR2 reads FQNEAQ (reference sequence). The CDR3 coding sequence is TGTGCCAGCAGCTTAGCTTTGGGGGGGAGAACATACTACGAGCAGTACTTC. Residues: CASSLALGGRTYYEQYF.

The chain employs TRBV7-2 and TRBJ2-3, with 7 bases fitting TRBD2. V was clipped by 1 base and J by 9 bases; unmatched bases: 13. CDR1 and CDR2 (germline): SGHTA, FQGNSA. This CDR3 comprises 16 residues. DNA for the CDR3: TGTGCCAGCAGCTTAGGCCTAGCGGTCGCCCAAAGAACGCAGTATTTT. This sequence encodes CASSLGLAVAQRTQYF.

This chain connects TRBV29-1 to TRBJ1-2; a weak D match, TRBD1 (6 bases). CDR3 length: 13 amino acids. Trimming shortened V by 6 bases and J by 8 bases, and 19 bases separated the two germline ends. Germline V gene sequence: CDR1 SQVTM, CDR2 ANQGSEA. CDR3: CSVGPPPGGGYTF. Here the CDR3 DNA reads TGCAGCGTGGGGCCCCCTCCTGGGGGCGGCTACACCTTC.

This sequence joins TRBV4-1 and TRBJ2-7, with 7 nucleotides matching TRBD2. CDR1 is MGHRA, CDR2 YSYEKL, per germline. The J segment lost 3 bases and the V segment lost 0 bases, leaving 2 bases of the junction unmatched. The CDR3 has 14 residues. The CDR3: CASSQEAGDYEQYF. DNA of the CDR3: TGCGCCAGCAGCCAAGAGGCGGGAGACTACGAGCAGTACTTC.

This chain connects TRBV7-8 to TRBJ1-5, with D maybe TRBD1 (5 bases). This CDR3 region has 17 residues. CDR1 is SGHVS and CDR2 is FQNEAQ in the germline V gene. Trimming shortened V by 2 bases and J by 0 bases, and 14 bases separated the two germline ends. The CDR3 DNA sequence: TGTGCCAGCAGCTTAAGGACCCCGGGGGGTAGCAATCAGCCCCAGCATTTT. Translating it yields CASSLRTPGGSNQPQHF.

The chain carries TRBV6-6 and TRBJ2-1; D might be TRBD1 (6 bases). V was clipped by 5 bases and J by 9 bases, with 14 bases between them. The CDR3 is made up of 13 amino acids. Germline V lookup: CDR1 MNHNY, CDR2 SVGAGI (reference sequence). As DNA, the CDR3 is TGTGCCAGCAGTACCAACAGGGTCGGTGAGCAGTTCTTC. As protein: CASSTNRVGEQFF.

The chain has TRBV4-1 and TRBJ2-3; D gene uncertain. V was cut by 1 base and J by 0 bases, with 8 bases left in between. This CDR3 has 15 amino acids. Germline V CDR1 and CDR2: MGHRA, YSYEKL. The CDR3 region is CASSQVFPSTDTQYF. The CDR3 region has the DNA TGCGCCAGCAGCCAAGTCTTCCCTAGCACAGATACGCAGTATTTT.

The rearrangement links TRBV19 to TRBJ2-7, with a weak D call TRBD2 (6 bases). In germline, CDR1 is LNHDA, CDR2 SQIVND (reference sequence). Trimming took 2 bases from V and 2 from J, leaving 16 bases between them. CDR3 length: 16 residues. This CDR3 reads CASSIYGGTGAYEQYF. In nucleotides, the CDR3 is TGTGCCAGTAGTATATACGGGGGAACGGGCGCCTACGAGCAGTACTTC.

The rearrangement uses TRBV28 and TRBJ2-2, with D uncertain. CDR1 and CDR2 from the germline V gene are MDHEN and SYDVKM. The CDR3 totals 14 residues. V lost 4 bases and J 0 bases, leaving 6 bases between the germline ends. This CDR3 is CASSSDTNTGELFF. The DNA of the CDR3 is TGTGCCAGCAGTTCCGACACGAACACCGGGGAGCTGTTTTTT.

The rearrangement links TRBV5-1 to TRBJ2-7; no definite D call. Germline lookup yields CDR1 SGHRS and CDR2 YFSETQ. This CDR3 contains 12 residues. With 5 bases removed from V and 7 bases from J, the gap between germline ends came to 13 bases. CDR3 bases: TGCGCCAGCAGGTCGGCTGGCGGTGAGCAGTACTTC. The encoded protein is CASRSAGGEQYF.